Below are 15 T cell receptor beta chains sequenced from a single sample in a study of OX40 agonist ivuxolimab in advanced cancers. Measured with immunoSEQ multiplex PCR; TCRdb has only the in-frame clones, and not every one. The table includes 100,000 or so clones, roughly 87% detected once. The source material was CD4+ or CD8+ T cells sorted from blood, sampled in a trial of the OX40 agonist ivuxolimab. These receptor sequences come from an adult with an advanced solid tumor such as melanoma, head and neck, liver or kidney cancer.

The chain employs TRBV28 and TRBJ1-5; a weak D match, TRBD1 (5 bases). Germline lookup yields CDR1 MDHEN and CDR2 SYDVKM. The CDR3 has 13 amino acids. Trimming cost V 7 bases and J 3 bases, with 10 bases left between them. This chain's CDR3 is CASTPGLNQPQHF. DNA of the CDR3: TGTGCCAGCACCCCAGGGCTCAATCAGCCCCAGCATTTT. Variable domain in full (rest from reference TRBV28 and TRBJ1-5): DVKVTQSSRYLVKRTGEKVFLECVQDMDHENMFWYRQDPGLGLRLIYFSYDVKMKEKGDIPEGYSVSREKKERFSLILESASTNQTSMYLCASTPGLNQPQHFGDGTRLSIL.

CDR3 sequence: CASTVNRHNSPLHF. CDR3 in DNA: TGTGCCAGCACCGTTAATAGACATAATTCACCCCTCCACTTT. The chain combines TRBV7-2 with TRBJ1-6, with D uncertain. Trimming stripped 7 bases from V and 5 bases from J, with 12 bases between. The CDR3 is 14 residues long. CDR1 SGHTA and CDR2 FQGNSA come from the germline V gene.

The chain combines TRBV5-1 with TRBJ2-3; no firm D call. CDR3 length: 15 residues. Germline-derived CDR1 and CDR2 are SGHRS and YFSETQ. V was trimmed by 4 bases and J by 2 bases, leaving 14 bases between them. CDR3 sequence (DNA): TGCGCCAGCAGCCCAACAAGAAACCCCACAGATACGCAGTATTTT. Protein: CASSPTRNPTDTQYF.

The count of this clone is one. V gene TRBV6-5 combines with J gene TRBJ2-1, with 7 bases identical to TRBD1. V was clipped by 2 bases and J by 6 bases; unmatched bases: 7. Germline CDR1 reads MNHEY; CDR2 reads SVGAGI. The CDR3 is made up of 15 amino acids. CDR3 amino acids: CASSYPMTGTNEQFF. As DNA, the CDR3 is TGTGCCAGCAGTTACCCAATGACAGGGACCAATGAGCAGTTCTTC.

The chain is built from TRBV11-3 and TRBJ1-1; TRBD1 is a possible D gene (6 bases). Trimming removed 5 bases at V and 0 bases at J, with 22 bases between. The CDR3 extends over 18 amino acids. The germline gives CDR1 SGHNT, CDR2 YENEEA. CDR3 in DNA: TGTGCCAGCAGCGCCCAGGCCCCAGGGGCGACCATGAACACTGAAGCTTTCTTT. It encodes CASSAQAPGATMNTEAFF.

The chain combines TRBV7-3 with TRBJ2-7, with a possible D match to TRBD2 (5 bases). The CDR3 extends over 12 amino acids. Germline CDR1 SGHTA, CDR2 FQGTGA. V lost 2 bases, J lost 5 bases, and 7 bases lay in between. The chain's CDR3 is CASSLAGHEQYF. CDR3 nucleotide sequence: TGTGCCAGCAGCTTAGCGGGTCACGAGCAGTACTTC.

This chain's CDR3 is CASRPSGDPYEQYF. CDR3 DNA: TGTGCCAGCAGGCCCTCCGGGGATCCCTACGAGCAGTACTTC. The chain recombines TRBV19 with TRBJ2-7, with a possible D match to TRBD2 (5 bases). The ends were cut back, 9 bases at V and 2 bases at J, with 17 bases in the middle. The CDR3 runs 14 residues. Germline CDR1 and CDR2: LNHDA and SQIVND (reference sequence).

The chain uses TRBV5-1 and TRBJ1-1; the D is unclear. The CDR3 has 13 amino acids. Trimming cost V 1 base and J 2 bases, with 6 bases left between them. Germline CDR1 and CDR2: SGHRS and YFSETQ. CDR3 protein: CASSLTPNTEAFF. DNA for the CDR3: TGCGCCAGCAGCTTGACACCTAACACTGAAGCTTTCTTT.

A single count supports this clone. V usage is TRBV6-4 and J usage is TRBJ2-1; unclear D gene. From germline, CDR1 is MRHNA and CDR2 SNTAGT. CDR3 length equals 18 residues. V was trimmed by 2 bases and J by 2 bases, leaving 19 bases between them. CDR3 in DNA: TGTGCCAGCAGTGACCCCACCGGTCGGCGGTGTACCTACAATGAGCAGTTCTTC. This codes for CASSDPTGRRCTYNEQFF.

The rearrangement links TRBV28 to TRBJ1-5; 7 positions match TRBD1. Per germline, CDR1 MDHEN and CDR2 SYDVKM. The CDR3 covers 15 residues. The V segment lost 4 bases and the J segment 2 bases; nucleotides outside the gene matches: 5. The CDR3 bases are TGTGCCAGCAGTTCACCCGGACAGGGCAATCAGCCCCAGCATTTT. As protein: CASSSPGQGNQPQHF.

This chain links TRBV4-1 with TRBJ1-6; TRBD1 matches at 7 bases. The germline gives CDR1 MGHRA, CDR2 YSYEKL. This CDR3 has 17 residues. V trimming: 2 bases; J trimming: 6 bases; junction bases outside the gene matches: 10. CDR3 sequence: CASSQPLGTEVNSPLHF. The CDR3 bases are TGCGCCAGCAGCCAACCTCTCGGGACAGAGGTTAATTCACCCCTCCACTTT.

The V call is TRBV18, the J call TRBJ1-2; a possible D gene is TRBD1 (6 bases). Germline loops: CDR1 KGHSH, CDR2 LQKENI. V lost 0 bases to trimming and J lost 0 bases, with 14 bases between them. The CDR3 sequence is 17 residues long. CDR3: CASSPPGRGTSNYGYTF. CDR3 bases: TGTGCCAGCTCACCACCGGGCAGGGGCACCTCTAACTATGGCTACACCTTC. The whole variable domain, remainder taken from reference TRBV18 and TRBJ1-2, is NAGVMQNPRHLVRRRGQEARLRCSPMKGHSHVYWYRQLPEEGLKFMVYLQKENIIDESGMPKERFSAEFPKEGPSILRIQQVVRGDSAAYFCASSPPGRGTSNYGYTFGSGTRLTVV.

The gene calls are TRBV5-1 and TRBJ2-1; 9 nucleotides align to TRBD1. This CDR3 spans 16 amino acids. Germline V lookup: CDR1 SGHRS, CDR2 YFSETQ. With V trimmed by 2 bases and J by 2 bases, 5 bases remained unmatched. DNA of the CDR3: TGCGCCAGCAGCTTCAGACAGGGGGGCACCTACAATGAGCAGTTCTTC. As protein: CASSFRQGGTYNEQFF.

This clone has only one observation. The rearrangement links TRBV19 to TRBJ2-3, with 7 bases that match TRBD1. The junction had 10 bases not matched to a gene; V was cut back by 7 bases and J by 3 bases. CDR3 size: 15 residues. Per germline, CDR1 LNHDA and CDR2 SQIVND (reference sequence). The CDR3 DNA is TGTGCCAGTAACCTGGGGACAGCTGGGACAGATACGCAGTATTTT. It encodes CASNLGTAGTDTQYF.

The count of this clone is one. The chain employs TRBV30 and TRBJ1-2; 7 bases match TRBD1. V was clipped by 5 bases and J by 8 bases; unmatched bases: 11. The germline gives CDR1 GTSNPN, CDR2 SVGIG (reference sequence). The CDR3 length is 13 residues. CDR3 sequence reads: CAWAPRGGAGYTF. The CDR3 coding sequence is TGTGCCTGGGCCCCGCGAGGGGGCGCCGGCTACACCTTC.